The T cell receptor (beta chain) described here comes from a study of shared clonotypes between healthy human individuals (TCRdb year 2020). A note on the overall study: Two women and a few men aged 18 to 49 years were included in the cohort. For each donor, CD4 naive and CD4 memory were each run on three plates, CD8 naive on two plates, and CD8 memory on one plate. Blood TCR repertoires of about 5 healthy adults were deeply sequenced to estimate repertoire size and the extent of clonotype sharing between individuals. To increase sequencing depth and limit assay-specific biases, different laboratories used diverse techniques to prepare libraries and sequence TCR repertoires. Leukapheresis yielded between about 0.8 and 9.5 billion PBMCs per donor. The investigation overall reported the following: Sampling was limited to blood, and TCR repertoires in tissue likely differ from TCR repertoires in blood. About 4.5% of naive CD4, 3% to 3.5% of naive CD8, around 2.3% of memory CD4, and 0.4% of memory CD8 clonotypes were shared across several donors. Because the study included only a small number of donors, the genetic and exposure-history diversity represented was limited. Clonotypes shared by all four sorted-subset donors showed higher generation probabilities than non-shared clonotypes. Rarefaction of sorted-subset datasets indicated incomplete sequencing despite the large sequencing depth. Estimated clonotype richness was generally larger for naive than for memory subsets. Based on pairwise subsampling, the degree of clonotype sharing among donors was expected to be affected by sequencing depth.

Using the deep immunoSEQ assay, multiplex PCR amplified TCR CDR3 regions from genomic DNA. Extracted genomic DNA from each cell subset was spread evenly across all wells of several immunoSEQ 96-well plates, with each plate serving as a replicate. Each replicate PCR for sorted subsets received about 180 ng genomic DNA, equal to 28,000 or so T cell genomes. The purified libraries were quantified using a Qubit 3.0 fluorometer, sized with a Bioanalyzer 2100, and then quantified again using the KAPA Library Quantification kit. Every immunoSEQ 96-well plate was sequenced on a dedicated single-read 150-cycle Illumina NextSeq 550 flow cell. The authors processed their data as follows. Because only junctional sequences without quality scores were contained in the immunoSEQ output, filtering matching that applied to full-length reads could not be performed. To assign V/J genes and CDR3, sequences were annotated against IMGT germline references using PyIR, a Python wrapper for IgBLAST v1.9. Reads with weak V/J assignments (E-value above 1e-6), missing CDR3, stop codons, out-of-frame junctions, or ambiguous translated residues were removed. A V3J clonotype was defined by an identical inferred V gene, J gene, and CDR3 amino acid sequence. Percentage overlap between repertoires was calculated by dividing the number of shared unique clonotypes by the size of the smaller repertoire. Three approaches were used to assess repertoire richness: RTK rarefaction, the Chao1 estimator, and Recon v2.1 estimates of unobserved clonotypes. OLGA was used to compute generation probabilities for all TCRbeta clonotypes that the gDNA method yielded from several donors. The clones in this table, taken by TCRdb from immuneACCESS, are in-frame only. Not every clone is retained; where verified, under half of the shortfall comes from an unresolved V gene, and the cause of the rest is unknown. V and J calls and clone size are those listed in that table; D and trimming were worked out from the DNA. Here the sample has fewer than 3 million clones; around 90% occur a single time. 0.37% of the sample comes from the top ten.

CDR1 and CDR2 (ENHRY, SYGVKD) derive from the germline V gene. V lost 6 bases and J lost 0 bases; the stretch between them is 11 bases long. Inclusive of the bounding cysteine and phenylalanine, the CDR3 is 14 residues long. Only the CDR3 part of the read is kept: 42 bases, read in frame from the first base. This clone was seen a single time. Its antigen has not been determined. No much larger clone is present one base from it, and per-base qualities are unavailable. Healthy HIV-negative adults with no recently reported acute infections or vaccinations were included as donors. All donors were Caucasian adults living in Nashville, Tennessee, USA. Magnetic negative selection was used to enrich CD4+ T cells, after which naive cells were positively selected on CD45RA and the negative fraction became the memory subset. Blood was obtained by leukapheresis, after which PBMCs were separated by Ficoll-Histopaque density gradient centrifugation and cryopreserved in liquid nitrogen vapor phase. Purity and quantity of every magnetically sorted T cell population were checked by analytical flow cytometry. From each sorted fraction, genomic DNA was isolated and quantified by UV absorbance on a Nanodrop 2000c.

This clonotype originated in a man between 18 and 35 years old in good health. Some clones in this sample may be carry-over from other donors' samples. The sequenced sample consisted of naive CD4+ T cells from PBMCs. This specimen's cell subset or site label, interpreted: CD45RA+ positively selected. The rearranged chain carries TRBV10-3 and TRBJ1-2; a weak D assignment points to TRBD1 (6 bases agree). The nucleotides read TGTGCCATCAGGCCTGGGGGCTCTAACTATGGCTACACCTTC. Its amino acids are CAIRPGGSNYGYTF.